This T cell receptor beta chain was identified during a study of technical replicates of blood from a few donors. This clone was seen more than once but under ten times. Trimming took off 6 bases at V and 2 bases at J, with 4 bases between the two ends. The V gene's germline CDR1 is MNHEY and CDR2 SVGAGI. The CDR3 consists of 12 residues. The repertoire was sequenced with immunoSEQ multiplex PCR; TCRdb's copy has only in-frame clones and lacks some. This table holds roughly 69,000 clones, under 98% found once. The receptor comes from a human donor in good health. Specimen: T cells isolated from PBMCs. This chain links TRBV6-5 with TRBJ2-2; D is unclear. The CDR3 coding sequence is TGTGCCAGCAGCCAAAACACCGGGGAGCTGTTTTTT. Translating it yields CASSQNTGELFF.